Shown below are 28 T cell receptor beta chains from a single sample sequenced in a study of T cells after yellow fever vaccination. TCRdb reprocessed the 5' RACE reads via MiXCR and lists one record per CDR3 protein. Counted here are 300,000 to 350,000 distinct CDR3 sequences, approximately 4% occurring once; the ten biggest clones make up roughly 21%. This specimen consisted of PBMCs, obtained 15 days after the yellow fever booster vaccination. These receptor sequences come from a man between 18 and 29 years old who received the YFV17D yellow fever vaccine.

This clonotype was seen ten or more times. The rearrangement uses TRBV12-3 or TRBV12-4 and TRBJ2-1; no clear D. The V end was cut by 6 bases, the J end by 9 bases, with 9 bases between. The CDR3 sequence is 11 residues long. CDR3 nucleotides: TGTGCCAGCAGGGCAGGTGGTGAGCAGTTCTTC. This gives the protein CASRAGGEQFF.

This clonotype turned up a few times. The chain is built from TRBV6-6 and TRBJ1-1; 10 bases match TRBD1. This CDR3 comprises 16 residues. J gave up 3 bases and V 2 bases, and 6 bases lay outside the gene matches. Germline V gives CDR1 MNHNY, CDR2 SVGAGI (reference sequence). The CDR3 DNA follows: TGTGCCAGCAGTTACCCACGGACAGGGGGGGACACTGAAGCTTTCTTT. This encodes CASSYPRTGGDTEAFF.

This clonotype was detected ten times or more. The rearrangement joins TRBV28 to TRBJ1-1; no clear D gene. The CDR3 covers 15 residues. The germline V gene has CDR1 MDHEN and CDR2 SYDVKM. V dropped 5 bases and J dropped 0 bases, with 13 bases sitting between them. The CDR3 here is CASSPVGKMNTEAFF. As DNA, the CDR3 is TGTGCCAGCAGTCCAGTTGGGAAGATGAACACTGAAGCTTTCTTT. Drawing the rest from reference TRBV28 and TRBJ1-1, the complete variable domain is DVKVTQSSRYLVKRTGEKVFLECVQDMDHENMFWYRQDPGLGLRLIYFSYDVKMKEKGDIPEGYSVSREKKERFSLILESASTNQTSMYLCASSPVGKMNTEAFFGQGTRLTVV.

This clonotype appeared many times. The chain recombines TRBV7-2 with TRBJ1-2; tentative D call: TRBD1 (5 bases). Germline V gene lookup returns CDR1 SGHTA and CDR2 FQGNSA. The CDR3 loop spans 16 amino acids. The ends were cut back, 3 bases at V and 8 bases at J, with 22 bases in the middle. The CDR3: CASSLLGAGIAKGYTF. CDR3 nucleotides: TGTGCCAGCAGCTTGTTGGGAGCAGGGATTGCCAAAGGCTACACCTTC.

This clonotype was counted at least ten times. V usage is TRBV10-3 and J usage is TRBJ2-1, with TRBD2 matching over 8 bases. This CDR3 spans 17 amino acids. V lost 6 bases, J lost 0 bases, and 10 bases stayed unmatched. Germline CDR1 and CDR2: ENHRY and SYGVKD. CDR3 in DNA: TGTGCCATCAGCCGTCGTGGCGGGGGGAGCTCCTACAATGAGCAGTTCTTC. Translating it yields CAISRRGGGSSYNEQFF.

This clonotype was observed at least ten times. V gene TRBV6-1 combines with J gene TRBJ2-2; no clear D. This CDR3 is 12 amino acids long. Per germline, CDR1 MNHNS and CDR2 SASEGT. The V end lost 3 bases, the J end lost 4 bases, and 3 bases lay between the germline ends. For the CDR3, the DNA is TGTGCCAGCAGTGATCTCACCGGGGAGCTGTTTTTT. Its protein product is CASSDLTGELFF.

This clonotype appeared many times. The CDR3 DNA reads as TGTGCCAGCGAGGCGGGGGGGGCAAATACGCAGTATTTT. This encodes CASEAGGANTQYF. The rearrangement joins TRBV28 to TRBJ2-3, with 9 bases matching TRBD2. V lost 8 bases and J lost 7; bases outside the gene matches: 7. CDR1 is MDHEN, CDR2 SYDVKM, per germline. The CDR3 is 13 amino acids.

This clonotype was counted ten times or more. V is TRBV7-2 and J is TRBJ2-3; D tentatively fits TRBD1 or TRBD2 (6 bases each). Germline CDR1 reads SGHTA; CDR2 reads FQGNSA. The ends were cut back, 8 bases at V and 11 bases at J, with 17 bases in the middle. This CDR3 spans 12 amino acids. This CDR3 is CASGMHKGGQYF. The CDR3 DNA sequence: TGTGCCAGCGGCATGCACAAGGGGGGGCAGTATTTT. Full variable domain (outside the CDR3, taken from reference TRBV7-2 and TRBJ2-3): GAGVSQSPSNKVTEKGKDVELRCDPISGHTALYWYRQSLGQGLEFLIYFQGNSAPDKSGLPSDRFSAERTGGSVSTLTIQRTQQEDSAVYLCASGMHKGGQYFGPGTRLTVL.

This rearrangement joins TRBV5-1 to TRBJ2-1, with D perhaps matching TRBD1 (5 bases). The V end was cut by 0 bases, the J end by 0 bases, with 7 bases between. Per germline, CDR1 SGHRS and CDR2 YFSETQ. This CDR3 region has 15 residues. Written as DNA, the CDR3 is TGCGCCAGCAGCTTGGGACAGATCTCCTACAATGAGCAGTTCTTC. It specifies CASSLGQISYNEQFF. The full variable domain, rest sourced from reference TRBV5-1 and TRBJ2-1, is KAGVTQTPRYLIKTRGQQVTLSCSPISGHRSVSWYQQTPGQGLQFLFEYFSETQRNKGNFPGRFSGRQFSNSRSEMNVSTLELGDSALYLCASSLGQISYNEQFFGPGTRLTVL.

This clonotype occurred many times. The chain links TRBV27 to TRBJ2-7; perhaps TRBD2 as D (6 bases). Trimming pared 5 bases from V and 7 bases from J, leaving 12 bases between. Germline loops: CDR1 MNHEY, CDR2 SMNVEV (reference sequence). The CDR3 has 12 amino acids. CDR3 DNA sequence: TGTGCCAGCAGTCCCTTCCGGGGGGAGCAGTACTTC. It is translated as CASSPFRGEQYF.

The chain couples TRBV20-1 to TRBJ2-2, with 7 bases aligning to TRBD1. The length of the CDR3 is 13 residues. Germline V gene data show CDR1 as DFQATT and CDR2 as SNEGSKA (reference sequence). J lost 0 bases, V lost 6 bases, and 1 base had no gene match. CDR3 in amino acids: CSAQGANTGELFF. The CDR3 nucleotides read TGCAGTGCCCAGGGGGCGAACACCGGGGAGCTGTTTTTT.

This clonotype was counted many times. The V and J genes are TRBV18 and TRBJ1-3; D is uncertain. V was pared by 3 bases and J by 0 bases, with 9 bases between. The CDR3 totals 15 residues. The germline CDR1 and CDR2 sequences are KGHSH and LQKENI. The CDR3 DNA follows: TGTGCCAGCTCACCGGGCCCTGCCTCTGGAAACACCATATATTTT. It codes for CASSPGPASGNTIYF.

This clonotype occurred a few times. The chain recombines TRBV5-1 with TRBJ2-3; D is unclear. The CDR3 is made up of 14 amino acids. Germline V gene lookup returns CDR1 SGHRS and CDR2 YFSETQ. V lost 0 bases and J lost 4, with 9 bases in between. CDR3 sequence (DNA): TGCGCCAGCAGCTTGGTTACACGGGCAGATACGCAGTATTTT. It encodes CASSLVTRADTQYF.

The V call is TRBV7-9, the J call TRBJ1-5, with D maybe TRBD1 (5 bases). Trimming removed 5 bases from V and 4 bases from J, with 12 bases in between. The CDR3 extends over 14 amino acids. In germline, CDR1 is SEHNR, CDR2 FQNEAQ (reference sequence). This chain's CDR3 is CASSSDSLNQPQHF. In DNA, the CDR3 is TGTGCCAGCAGCAGCGACAGCCTTAATCAGCCCCAGCATTTT.

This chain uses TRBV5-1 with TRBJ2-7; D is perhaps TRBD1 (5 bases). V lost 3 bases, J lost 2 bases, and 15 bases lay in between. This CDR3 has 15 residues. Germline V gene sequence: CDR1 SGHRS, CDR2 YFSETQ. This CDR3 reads CASSSHRQSPYEQYV. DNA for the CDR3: TGCGCCAGCAGCTCTCACCGACAGTCCCCCTACGAGCAGTACGTC.

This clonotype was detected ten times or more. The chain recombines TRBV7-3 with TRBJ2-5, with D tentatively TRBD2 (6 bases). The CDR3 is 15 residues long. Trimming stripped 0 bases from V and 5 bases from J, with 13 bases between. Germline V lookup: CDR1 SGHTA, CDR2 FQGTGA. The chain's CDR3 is CASSLTGSSWETQYF. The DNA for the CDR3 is TGTGCCAGCAGCTTAACCGGGAGTAGCTGGGAGACCCAGTACTTC.

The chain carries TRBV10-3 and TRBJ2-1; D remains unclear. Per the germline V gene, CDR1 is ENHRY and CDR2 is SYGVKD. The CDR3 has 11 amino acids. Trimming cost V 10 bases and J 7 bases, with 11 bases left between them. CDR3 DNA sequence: TGTGCCACCGCTTTTGGTAATGAGCAGTTCTTC. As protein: CATAFGNEQFF.

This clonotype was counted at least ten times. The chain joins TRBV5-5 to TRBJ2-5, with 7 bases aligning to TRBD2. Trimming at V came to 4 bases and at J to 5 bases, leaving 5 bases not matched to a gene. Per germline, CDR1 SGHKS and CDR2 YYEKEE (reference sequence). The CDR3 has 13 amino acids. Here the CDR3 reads CASSAGVRETQYF. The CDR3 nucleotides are TGTGCCAGCAGCGCGGGAGTCAGGGAGACCCAGTACTTC.

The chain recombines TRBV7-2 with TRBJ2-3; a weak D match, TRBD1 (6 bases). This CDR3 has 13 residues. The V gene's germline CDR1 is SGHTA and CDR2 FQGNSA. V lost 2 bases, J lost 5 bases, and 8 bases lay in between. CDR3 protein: CASSLLQGDTQYF. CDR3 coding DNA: TGTGCCAGCAGCTTACTACAGGGAGATACGCAGTATTTT.

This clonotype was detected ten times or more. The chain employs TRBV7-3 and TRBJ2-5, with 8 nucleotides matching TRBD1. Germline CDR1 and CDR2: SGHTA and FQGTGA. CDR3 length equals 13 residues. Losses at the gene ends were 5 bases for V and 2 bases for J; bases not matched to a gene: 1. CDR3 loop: CASSRDRQETQYF. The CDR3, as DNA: TGTGCCAGCAGCCGGGACAGGCAAGAGACCCAGTACTTC.

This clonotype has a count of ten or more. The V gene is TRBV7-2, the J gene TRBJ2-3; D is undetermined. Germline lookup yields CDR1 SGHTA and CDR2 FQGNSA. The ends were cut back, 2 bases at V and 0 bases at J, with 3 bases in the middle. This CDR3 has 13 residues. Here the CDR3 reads CASSLWSTDTQYF. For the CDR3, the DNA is TGTGCCAGCAGCTTATGGAGCACAGATACGCAGTATTTT.

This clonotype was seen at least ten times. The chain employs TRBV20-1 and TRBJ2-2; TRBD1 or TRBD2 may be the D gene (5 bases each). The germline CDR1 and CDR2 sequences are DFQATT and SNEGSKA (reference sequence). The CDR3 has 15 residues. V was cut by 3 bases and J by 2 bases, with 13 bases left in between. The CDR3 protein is CSARRGQANTGELFF. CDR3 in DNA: TGCAGTGCTAGGAGGGGCCAAGCCAACACCGGGGAGCTGTTTTTT.

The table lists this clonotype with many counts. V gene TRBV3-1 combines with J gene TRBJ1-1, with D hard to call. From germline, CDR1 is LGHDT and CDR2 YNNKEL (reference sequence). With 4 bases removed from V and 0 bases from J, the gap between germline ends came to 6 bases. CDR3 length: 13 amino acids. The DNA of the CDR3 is TGTGCCAGCAGCCGACGTATGAACACTGAAGCTTTCTTT. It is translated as CASSRRMNTEAFF.

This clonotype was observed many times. CDR3 region: CASSQDLGRENQPQHF. In nucleotides, the CDR3 is TGTGCCAGCAGCCAAGATCTAGGCAGGGAAAATCAGCCCCAGCATTTT. The chain recombines TRBV4-2 with TRBJ1-5; D may be TRBD1 (5 bases). V was clipped by 0 bases and J by 4 bases, with 13 bases between them. Germline V CDR1 and CDR2: LGHNA, YNFKEQ. The CDR3 loop spans 16 amino acids.

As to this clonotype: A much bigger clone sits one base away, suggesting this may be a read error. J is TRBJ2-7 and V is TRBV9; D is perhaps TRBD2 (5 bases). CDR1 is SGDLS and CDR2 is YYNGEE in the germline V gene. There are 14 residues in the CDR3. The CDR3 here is CASSVAPGGYAQYF. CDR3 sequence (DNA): TGTGCCAGCAGCGTAGCTCCTGGAGGATACGCGCAGTACTTC.

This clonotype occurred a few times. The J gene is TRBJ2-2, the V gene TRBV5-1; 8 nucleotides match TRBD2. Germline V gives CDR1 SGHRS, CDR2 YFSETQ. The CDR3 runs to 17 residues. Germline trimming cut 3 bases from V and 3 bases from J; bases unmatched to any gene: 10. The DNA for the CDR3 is TGCGCCAGCAGCTCGGGCCCTGCAGCGGGGGACACCGGGGAGCTGTTTTTT. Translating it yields CASSSGPAAGDTGELFF.

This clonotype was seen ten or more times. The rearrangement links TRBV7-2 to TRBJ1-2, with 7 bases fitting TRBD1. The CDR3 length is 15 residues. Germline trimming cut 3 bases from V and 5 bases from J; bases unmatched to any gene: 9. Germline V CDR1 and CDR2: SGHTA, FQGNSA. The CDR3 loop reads CASSLQGDTPYGYTF. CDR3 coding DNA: TGTGCCAGCAGCTTGCAGGGGGACACACCTTATGGCTACACCTTC.

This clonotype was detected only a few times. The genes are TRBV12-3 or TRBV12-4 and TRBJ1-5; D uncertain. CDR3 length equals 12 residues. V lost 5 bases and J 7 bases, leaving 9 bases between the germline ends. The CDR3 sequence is CASSPSEQPQHF. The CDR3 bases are TGTGCCAGCAGTCCGTCGGAGCAGCCCCAGCATTTT.